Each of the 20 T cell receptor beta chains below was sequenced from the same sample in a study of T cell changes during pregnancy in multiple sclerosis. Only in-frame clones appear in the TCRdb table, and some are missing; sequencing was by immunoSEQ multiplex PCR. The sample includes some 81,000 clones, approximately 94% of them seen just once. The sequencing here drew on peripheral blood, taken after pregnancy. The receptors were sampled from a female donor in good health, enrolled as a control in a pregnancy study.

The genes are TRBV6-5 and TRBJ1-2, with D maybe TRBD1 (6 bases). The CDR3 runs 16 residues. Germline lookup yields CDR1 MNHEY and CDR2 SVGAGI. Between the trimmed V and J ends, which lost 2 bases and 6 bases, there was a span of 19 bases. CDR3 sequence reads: CASSYVGAAAQDGYTF. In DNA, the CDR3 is TGTGCCAGCAGTTACGTGGGGGCTGCGGCCCAAGATGGCTACACCTTC.

The CDR3 coding sequence is TGTGCCAGCAGCGTTGGCCCACAGGGGTACAATGAGCAGTTCTTC. This translates into CASSVGPQGYNEQFF. This sequence joins TRBV9 and TRBJ2-1; 7 bases fit TRBD1. The CDR3 runs to 15 residues. Trimming cost V 2 bases and J 4 bases; bases outside gene matches: 6. The V gene's germline CDR1 is SGDLS and CDR2 YYNGEE.

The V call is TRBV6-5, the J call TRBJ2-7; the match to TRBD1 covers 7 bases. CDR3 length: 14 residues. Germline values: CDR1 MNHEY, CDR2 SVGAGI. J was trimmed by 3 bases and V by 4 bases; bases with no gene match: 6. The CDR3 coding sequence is TGTGCCAGCAGTTCTACAGGGGAAGGCTACGAGCAGTACTTC. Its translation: CASSSTGEGYEQYF.

The CDR3 sequence: CASSGDRGAEQYF. CDR3 bases: TGCGCCAGCAGCGGCGACAGGGGTGCCGAGCAGTACTTC. The genes are TRBV5-1 and TRBJ2-7, with 8 bases identical to TRBD1. CDR1 and CDR2 from the germline V gene are SGHRS and YFSETQ. Losses at the gene ends were 4 bases for V and 6 bases for J; bases not matched to a gene: 6. This CDR3 has 13 residues.

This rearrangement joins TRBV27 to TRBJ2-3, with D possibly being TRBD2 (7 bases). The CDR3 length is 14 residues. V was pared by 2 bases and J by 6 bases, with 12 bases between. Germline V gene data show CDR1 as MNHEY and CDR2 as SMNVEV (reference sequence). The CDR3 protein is CASSLAGAMDTQYF. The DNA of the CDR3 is TGTGCCAGCAGTTTAGCGGGGGCCATGGATACGCAGTATTTT.

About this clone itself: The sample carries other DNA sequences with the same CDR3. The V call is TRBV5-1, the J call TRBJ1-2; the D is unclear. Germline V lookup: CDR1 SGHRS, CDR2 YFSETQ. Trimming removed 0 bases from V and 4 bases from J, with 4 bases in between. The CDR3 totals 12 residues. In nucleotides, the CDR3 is TGCGCCAGCAGCTTGGATAGCTATGGCTACACCTTC. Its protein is CASSLDSYGYTF.

In nucleotides, the CDR3 is TGTGCCAGTAGTACCCCGGGACAGGGGGCGAGAGGCTACACCTTC. Its translation is CASSTPGQGARGYTF. The chain combines TRBV19 with TRBJ1-2; 12 bases map to TRBD1. Germline V CDR1 and CDR2: LNHDA, SQIVND (reference sequence). The CDR3 totals 15 residues. V was clipped by 4 bases and J by 8 bases; unmatched bases: 8.

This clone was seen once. CDR3 coding DNA: TGTGCCAGCAGCCCTGGAGGAGGCACTGAAGCTTTCTTT. It translates to CASSPGGGTEAFF. The rearrangement joins TRBV7-3 to TRBJ1-1; D unresolved. The CDR3 totals 13 residues. V was shortened by 5 bases and J by 4 bases, with 11 bases between the two germline ends. Germline CDR1 reads SGHTA; CDR2 reads FQGTGA.

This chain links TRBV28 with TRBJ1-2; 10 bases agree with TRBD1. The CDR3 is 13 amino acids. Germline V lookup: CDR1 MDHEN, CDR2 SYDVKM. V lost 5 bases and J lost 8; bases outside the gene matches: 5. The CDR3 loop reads CASSRQGAGGYTF. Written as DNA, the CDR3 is TGTGCCAGCAGTAGACAGGGGGCAGGAGGCTACACCTTC.

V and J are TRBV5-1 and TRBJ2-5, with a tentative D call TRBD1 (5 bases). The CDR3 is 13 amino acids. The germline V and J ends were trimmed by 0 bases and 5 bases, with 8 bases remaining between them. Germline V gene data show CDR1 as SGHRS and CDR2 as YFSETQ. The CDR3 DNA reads TGCGCCAGCAGCTTGGCCAGGGTGGAGACCCAGTACTTC. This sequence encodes CASSLARVETQYF.

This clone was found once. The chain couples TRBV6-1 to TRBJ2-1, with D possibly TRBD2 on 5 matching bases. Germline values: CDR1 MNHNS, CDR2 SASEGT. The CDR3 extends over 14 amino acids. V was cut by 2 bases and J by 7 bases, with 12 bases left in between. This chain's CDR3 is CASSETVTRNEQFF. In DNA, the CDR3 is TGTGCCAGCAGTGAAACCGTAACTAGGAATGAGCAGTTCTTC.

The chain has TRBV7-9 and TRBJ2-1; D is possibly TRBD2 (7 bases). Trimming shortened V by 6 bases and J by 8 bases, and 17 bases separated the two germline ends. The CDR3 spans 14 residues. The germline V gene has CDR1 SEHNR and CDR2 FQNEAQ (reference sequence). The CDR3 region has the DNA TGTGCCAGCAGTTTGCGAGGGGGAGGGCATGAGCAGTTCTTC. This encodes CASSLRGGGHEQFF. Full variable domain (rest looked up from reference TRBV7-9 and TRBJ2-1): DTGVSQNPRHKITKRGQNVTFRCDPISEHNRLYWYRQTLGQGPEFLTYFQNEAQLEKSRLLSDRFSAERPKGSFSTLEIQRTEQGDSAMYLCASSLRGGGHEQFFGPGTRLTVL.

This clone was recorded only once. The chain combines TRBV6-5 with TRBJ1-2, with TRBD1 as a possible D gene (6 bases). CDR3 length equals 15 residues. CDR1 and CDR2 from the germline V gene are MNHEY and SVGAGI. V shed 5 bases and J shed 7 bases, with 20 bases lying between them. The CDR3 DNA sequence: TGTGCCAGCAGTCGGATCGACAGGTCGGCGAGTGGCTACACCTTC. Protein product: CASSRIDRSASGYTF.

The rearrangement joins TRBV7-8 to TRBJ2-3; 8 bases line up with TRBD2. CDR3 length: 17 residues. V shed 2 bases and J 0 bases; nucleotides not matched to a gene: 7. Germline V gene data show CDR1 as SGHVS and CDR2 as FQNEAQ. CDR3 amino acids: CASSLRWTSSSTDTQYF. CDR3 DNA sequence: TGTGCCAGCAGCTTAAGGTGGACTAGCAGTAGCACAGATACGCAGTATTTT.

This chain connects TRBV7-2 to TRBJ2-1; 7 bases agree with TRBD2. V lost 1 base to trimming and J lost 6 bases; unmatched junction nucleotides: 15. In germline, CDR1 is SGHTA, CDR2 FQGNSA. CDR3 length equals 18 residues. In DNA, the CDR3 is TGTGCCAGCAGCTTAGTCCCGCCCGGACTAGTAGTTGGCAATGAGCAGTTCTTC. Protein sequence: CASSLVPPGLVVGNEQFF.

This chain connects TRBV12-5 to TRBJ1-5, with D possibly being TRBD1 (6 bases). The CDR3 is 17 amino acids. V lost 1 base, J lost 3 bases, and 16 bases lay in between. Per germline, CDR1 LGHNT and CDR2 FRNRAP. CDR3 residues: CASGLGQVRGDNQPQHF. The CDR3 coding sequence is TGTGCTAGTGGTTTGGGACAGGTAAGGGGTGACAATCAGCCCCAGCATTTT.

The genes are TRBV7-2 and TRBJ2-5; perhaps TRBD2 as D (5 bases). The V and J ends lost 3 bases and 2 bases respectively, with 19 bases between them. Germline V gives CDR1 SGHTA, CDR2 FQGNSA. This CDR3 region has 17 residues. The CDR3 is CASSFTTPLGGQETQYF. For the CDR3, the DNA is TGTGCCAGCAGCTTCACCACCCCGTTGGGCGGGCAAGAGACCCAGTACTTC.

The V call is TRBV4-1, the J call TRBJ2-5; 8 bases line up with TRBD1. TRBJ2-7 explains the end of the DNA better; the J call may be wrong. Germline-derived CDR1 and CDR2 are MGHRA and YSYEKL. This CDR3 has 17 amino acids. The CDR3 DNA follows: TGCGCCAGCAGCCAAGATTCCGAGACAGGGGTCTCCTACGAGCAGTACTTC. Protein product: CASSQDSETGVSYEQYF.

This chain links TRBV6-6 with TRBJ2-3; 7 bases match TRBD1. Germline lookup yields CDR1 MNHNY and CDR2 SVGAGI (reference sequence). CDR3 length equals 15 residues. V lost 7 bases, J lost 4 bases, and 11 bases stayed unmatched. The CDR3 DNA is TGTGCCAGCAAGGGGACAGCCAGGTTTTCAGATACGCAGTATTTT. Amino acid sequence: CASKGTARFSDTQYF.

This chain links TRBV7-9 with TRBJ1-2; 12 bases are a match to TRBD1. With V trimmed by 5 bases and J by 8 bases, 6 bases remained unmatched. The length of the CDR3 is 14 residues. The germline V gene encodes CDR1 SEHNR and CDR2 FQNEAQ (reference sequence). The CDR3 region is CASSLGQGARGYTF. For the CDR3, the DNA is TGTGCCAGCAGCCTGGGACAGGGGGCGCGGGGCTACACCTTC.